The 9 T cell receptor beta chains presented below share a single source sample, sequenced in a study of T cell responses to AZD1222 COVID-19 vaccine. The table came from immunoSEQ multiplex PCR; TCRdb's copy has only in-frame clones and leaves some out. The profile shows approximately 190,000 clones, 85% to 95% of them singletons. This specimen was peripheral blood, taken on day 0 of AZD1222 vaccination. The receptor source for this set is an adult in good health.

This sequence joins TRBV3-1 (or the pseudogene TRBV3-2) and TRBJ1-2; D remains unclear. The CDR3 covers 15 residues. V lost 4 bases to trimming and J lost 5 bases, with 17 bases between them. Germline V gives CDR1 LGHDT, CDR2 YNNKEL (reference sequence). CDR3 sequence reads: CASSPGTQPTYGYTF. CDR3 nucleotide sequence: TGTGCCAGCAGCCCTGGCACCCAACCGACTTATGGCTACACCTTC.

This clone came up once. The V gene is TRBV25-1, the J gene TRBJ1-6; TRBD1 is a possible D gene (5 bases). This CDR3 region has 13 residues. Trimming pared 3 bases from V and 5 bases from J, leaving 5 bases between. The germline CDR1 and CDR2 sequences are MGHDK and SYGVNS. The CDR3 loop reads CASSEGHNSPLHF. DNA of the CDR3: TGTGCCAGCAGTGAGGGACATAATTCACCCCTCCACTTT.

The V call is TRBV19, the J call TRBJ1-2; no reliable D call. The CDR3 consists of 14 residues. V lost 6 bases and J lost 5, with 16 bases in between. Germline-derived CDR1 and CDR2 are LNHDA and SQIVND (reference sequence). The CDR3 DNA sequence: TGTGCCAGTAGAAGAGAAGGATCCCTATATGGCTACACCTTC. It codes for CASRREGSLYGYTF.

The V gene is TRBV18, the J gene TRBJ2-5; TRBD1 might be the D (5 bases). There are 13 residues in the CDR3. The germline CDR1 and CDR2 sequences are KGHSH and LQKENI. V lost 3 bases and J 5 bases, leaving 10 bases between the germline ends. In nucleotides, the CDR3 is TGTGCCAGCTCACCGGGGCAGGTCGAGACCCAGTACTTC. It translates to CASSPGQVETQYF.

This rearrangement joins TRBV11-2 to TRBJ1-6; D uncertain. The CDR3 loop spans 14 amino acids. Germline V gene sequence: CDR1 SGHAT, CDR2 FQNNGV. The V end lost 2 bases, the J end lost 10 bases, and 12 bases lay between the germline ends. As DNA, the CDR3 is TGTGCCAGCAGCTTAAGCGAATTGAGCTCACCCCTCCACTTT. This translates into CASSLSELSSPLHF.

The table lists this clone with a few counts. The V and J genes are TRBV2 and TRBJ1-1; 7 nucleotides line up with TRBD1. Germline values: CDR1 SNHLY, CDR2 FYNNEI. The CDR3 contains 15 residues. J gave up 1 base and V 5 bases, and 7 bases lay outside the gene matches. The CDR3 DNA reads TGTGCCAGCAGTAAGTCGGGACAGCCGAACACTGAAGCTTTCTTT. Amino acid sequence: CASSKSGQPNTEAFF.

V and J are TRBV6-5 and TRBJ2-5; D gene unclear. The ends were cut back, 4 bases at V and 4 bases at J, with 16 bases in the middle. The germline V gene has CDR1 MNHEY and CDR2 SVGAGI. The CDR3 length is 15 residues. CDR3 nucleotide sequence: TGTGCCAGCAGTTTACTCGGGCCCCGGCCAGAGACCCAGTACTTC. Translation gives CASSLLGPRPETQYF.

The V call is TRBV29-1, the J call TRBJ2-3; D unresolved. V shed 8 bases and J shed 3 bases, with 18 bases lying between them. Germline CDR1 and CDR2: SQVTM and ANQGSEA. There are 14 residues in the CDR3. CDR3 protein: CSTLYGSVTDTQYF. The CDR3 DNA follows: TGCAGCACTCTCTATGGATCGGTTACAGATACGCAGTATTTT.

J is TRBJ1-2 and V is TRBV9; 10 nucleotides align to TRBD1. The V and J ends lost 1 base and 3 bases, in that order; junction bases with no gene match: 3. CDR1 is SGDLS, CDR2 YYNGEE, per germline. This CDR3 region has 15 residues. CDR3 coding DNA: TGTGCCAGCAGCGTAATGACAGGGGGCGACTATGGCTACACCTTC. It is translated as CASSVMTGGDYGYTF.